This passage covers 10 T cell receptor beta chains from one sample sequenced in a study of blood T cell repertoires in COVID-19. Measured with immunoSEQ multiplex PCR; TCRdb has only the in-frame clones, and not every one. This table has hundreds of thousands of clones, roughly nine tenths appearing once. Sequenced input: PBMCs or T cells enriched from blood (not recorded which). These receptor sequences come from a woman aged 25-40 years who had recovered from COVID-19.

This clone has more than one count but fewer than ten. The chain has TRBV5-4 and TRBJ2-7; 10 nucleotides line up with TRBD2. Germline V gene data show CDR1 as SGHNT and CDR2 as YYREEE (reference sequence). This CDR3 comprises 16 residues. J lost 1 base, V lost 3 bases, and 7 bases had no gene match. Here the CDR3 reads CASSSRLAGRSYEQYF. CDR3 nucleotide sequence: TGTGCCAGCAGCTCCCGACTAGCGGGCCGATCCTACGAGCAGTACTTC.

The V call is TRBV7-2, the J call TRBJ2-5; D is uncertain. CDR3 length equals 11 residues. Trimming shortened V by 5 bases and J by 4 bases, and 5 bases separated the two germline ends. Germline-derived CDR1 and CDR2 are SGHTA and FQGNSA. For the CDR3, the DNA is TGTGCCAGCAGCCTCTTAGAGACCCAGTACTTC. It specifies CASSLLETQYF. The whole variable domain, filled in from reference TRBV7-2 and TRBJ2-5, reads GAGVSQSPSNKVTEKGKDVELRCDPISGHTALYWYRQSLGQGLEFLIYFQGNSAPDKSGLPSDRFSAERTGGSVSTLTIQRTQQEDSAVYLCASSLLETQYFGPGTRLLVL.

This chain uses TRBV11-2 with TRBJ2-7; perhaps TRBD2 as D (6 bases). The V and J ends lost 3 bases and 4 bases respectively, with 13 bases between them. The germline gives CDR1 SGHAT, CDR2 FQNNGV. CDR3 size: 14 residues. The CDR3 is CASSFAGGWYEQYF. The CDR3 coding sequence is TGTGCCAGCAGCTTCGCCGGGGGATGGTACGAGCAGTACTTC. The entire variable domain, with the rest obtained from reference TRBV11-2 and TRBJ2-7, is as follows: EAGVAQSPRYKIIEKRQSVAFWCNPISGHATLYWYQQILGQGPKLLIQFQNNGVVDDSQLPKDRFSAERLKGVDSTLKIQPAKLEDSAVYLCASSFAGGWYEQYFGPGTRLTVT.

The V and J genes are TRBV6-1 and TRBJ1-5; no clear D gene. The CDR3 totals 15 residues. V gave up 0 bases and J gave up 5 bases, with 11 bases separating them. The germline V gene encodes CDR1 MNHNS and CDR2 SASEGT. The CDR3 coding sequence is TGTGCCAGCAGTGAAGCTGGGAGGGCTCATCAGCCCCAGCATTTT. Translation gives CASSEAGRAHQPQHF.

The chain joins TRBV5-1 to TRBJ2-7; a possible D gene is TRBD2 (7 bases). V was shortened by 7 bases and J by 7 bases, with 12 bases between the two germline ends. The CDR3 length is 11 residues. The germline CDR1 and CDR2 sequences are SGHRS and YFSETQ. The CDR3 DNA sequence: TGCGCCAGCGAACAGGGAGGGGAGCAGTACTTC. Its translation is CASEQGGEQYF.

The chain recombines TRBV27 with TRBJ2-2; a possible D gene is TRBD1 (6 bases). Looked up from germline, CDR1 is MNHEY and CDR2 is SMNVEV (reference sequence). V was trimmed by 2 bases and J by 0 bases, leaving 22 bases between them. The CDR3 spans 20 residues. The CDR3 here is CASSLSPPRGTFPNTGELFF. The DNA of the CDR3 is TGTGCCAGCAGTTTAAGCCCCCCCAGGGGCACGTTTCCGAACACCGGGGAGCTGTTTTTT.

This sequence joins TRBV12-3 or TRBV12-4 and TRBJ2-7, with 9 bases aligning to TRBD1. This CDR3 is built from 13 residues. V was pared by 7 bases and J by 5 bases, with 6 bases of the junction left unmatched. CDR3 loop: CASKLTGGDEQYF. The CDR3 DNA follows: TGTGCCAGCAAGCTGACAGGGGGGGACGAGCAGTACTTC.

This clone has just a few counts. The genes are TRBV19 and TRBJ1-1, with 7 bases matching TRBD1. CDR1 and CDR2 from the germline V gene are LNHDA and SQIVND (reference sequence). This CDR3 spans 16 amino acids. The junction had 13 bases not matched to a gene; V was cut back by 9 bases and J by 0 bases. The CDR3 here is CASSSPGGGLNTEAFF. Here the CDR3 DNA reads TGTGCCAGCTCATCTCCAGGGGGAGGTTTGAACACTGAAGCTTTCTTT.

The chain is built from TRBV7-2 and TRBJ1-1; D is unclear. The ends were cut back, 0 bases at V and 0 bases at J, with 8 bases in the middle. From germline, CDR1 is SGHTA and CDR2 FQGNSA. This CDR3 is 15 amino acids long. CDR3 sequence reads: CASSLAHHMNTEAFF. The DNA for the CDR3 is TGTGCCAGCAGCTTAGCGCATCACATGAACACTGAAGCTTTCTTT.

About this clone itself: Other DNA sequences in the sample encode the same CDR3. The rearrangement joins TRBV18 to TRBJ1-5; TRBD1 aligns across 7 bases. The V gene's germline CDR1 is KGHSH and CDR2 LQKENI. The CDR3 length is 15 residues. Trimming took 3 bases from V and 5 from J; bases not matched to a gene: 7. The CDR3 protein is CASSPNRGGDQPQHF. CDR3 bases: TGTGCCAGCTCACCTAACAGGGGCGGAGATCAGCCCCAGCATTTT. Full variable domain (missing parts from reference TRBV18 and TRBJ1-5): NAGVMQNPRHLVRRRGQEARLRCSPMKGHSHVYWYRQLPEEGLKFMVYLQKENIIDESGMPKERFSAEFPKEGPSILRIQQVVRGDSAAYFCASSPNRGGDQPQHFGDGTRLSIL.